The present TCR beta chain was sequenced within a study of T cell repertoires in cytomegalovirus infection. About the research overall: The public TCR beta signatures pointed to both CMV infection and matching HLA type.

The CDR3 contains 14 residues. The V end lost 5 bases, the J end lost 2 bases, and 10 bases lay between the germline ends. Whole-study results and caveats: What dominated the ex vivo response were HLA-C-restricted CMV-specific TCR beta clonotypes. Cumulated frequencies of public TCR beta families served to identify carriers of CMV plus the relevant HLA.

TCRdb redid the calling of the reads with MiXCR, one entry per CDR3 protein. The sample lists around 530,000 distinct CDR3 sequences, around 27% occurring once. In the case of this clonotype: Its specificity is unknown.

V and J are TRBV12-3 or TRBV12-4 and TRBJ1-5; tentatively, D is TRBD1 (6 bases). Material for sequencing was PBMCs. This TCR was recovered from a human donor in good health (CMV status not recorded). Some clones in this sample may be carry-over from other donors' samples. The CDR3 bases are TGTGCCAGCAGTCGACAGGCGGGCAATCAGCCCCAGCATTTT. As protein: CASSRQAGNQPQHF.